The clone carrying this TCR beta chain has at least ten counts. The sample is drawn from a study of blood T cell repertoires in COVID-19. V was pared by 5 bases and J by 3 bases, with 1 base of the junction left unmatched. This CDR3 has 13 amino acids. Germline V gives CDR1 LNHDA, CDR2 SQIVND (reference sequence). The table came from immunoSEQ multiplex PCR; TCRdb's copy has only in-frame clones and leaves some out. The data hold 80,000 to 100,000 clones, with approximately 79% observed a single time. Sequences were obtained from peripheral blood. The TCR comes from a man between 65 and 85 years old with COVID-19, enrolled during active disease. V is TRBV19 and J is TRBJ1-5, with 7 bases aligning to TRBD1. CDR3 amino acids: CASSGQANQPQHF. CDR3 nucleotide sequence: TGTGCCAGTAGTGGACAGGCCAATCAGCCCCAGCATTTT.